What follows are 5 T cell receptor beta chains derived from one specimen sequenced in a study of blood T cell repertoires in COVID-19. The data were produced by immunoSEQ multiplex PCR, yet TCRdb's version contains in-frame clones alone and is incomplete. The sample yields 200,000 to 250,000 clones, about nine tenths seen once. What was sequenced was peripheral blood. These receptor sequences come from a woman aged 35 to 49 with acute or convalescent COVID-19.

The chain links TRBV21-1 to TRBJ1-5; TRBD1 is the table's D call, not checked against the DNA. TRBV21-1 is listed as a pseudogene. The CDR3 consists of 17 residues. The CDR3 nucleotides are TGTGCCAGCAGCAAAGGTTCAGATGAGCAGGGCAATCAGCCCCAGCATTTT. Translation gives CASSKGSDEQGNQPQHF.

CDR3 amino acids: CAWSVLGSSYNSPLHF. CDR3 bases: TGTGCCTGGAGTGTACTAGGTAGCTCCTATAATTCACCCCTCCACTTT. The J gene is TRBJ1-6, the V gene TRBV30; D uncertain. Germline V gene lookup returns CDR1 GTSNPN and CDR2 SVGIG (reference sequence). The V gene lost 0 bases and the J gene lost 0 bases, with 9 bases spanning the gap. The CDR3 has 16 residues.

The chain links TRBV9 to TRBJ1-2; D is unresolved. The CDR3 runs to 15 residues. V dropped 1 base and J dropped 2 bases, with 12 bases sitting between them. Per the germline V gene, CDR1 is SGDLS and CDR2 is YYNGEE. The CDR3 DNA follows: TGTGCCAGCAGCGTAAGTGAGGGAAGGAACTATGGCTACACCTTC. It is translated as CASSVSEGRNYGYTF.

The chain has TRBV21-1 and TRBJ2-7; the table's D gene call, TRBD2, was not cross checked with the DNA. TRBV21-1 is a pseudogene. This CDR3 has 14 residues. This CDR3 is CASSCSGESYEQYV. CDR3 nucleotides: TGTGCCAGCAGTTGTTCTGGGGAGTCCTACGAGCAGTACGTC.

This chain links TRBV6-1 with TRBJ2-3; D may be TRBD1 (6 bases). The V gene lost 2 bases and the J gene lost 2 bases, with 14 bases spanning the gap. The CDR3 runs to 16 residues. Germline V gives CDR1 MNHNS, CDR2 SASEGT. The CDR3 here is CASSEHIQGNTDTQYF. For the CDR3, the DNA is TGTGCCAGCAGTGAACATATACAGGGCAACACAGATACGCAGTATTTT.